This T cell receptor (beta chain) stems from a study of blood T cell repertoires in COVID-19. CDR3 length: 13 amino acids. CDR1 and CDR2 (germline): LNHDA, SQIVND (reference sequence). V lost 5 bases to trimming and J lost 2 bases, with 9 bases between them. Profiling relied on immunoSEQ multiplex PCR, and the TCRdb table lists in-frame clones only, not all of them. Of around 120,000 clones listed, more than 75% were seen once; the top ten hold less than 5%. The sample consisted of peripheral blood. The source is a man aged 60 to 69 with COVID-19, enrolled during active disease. V usage is TRBV19 and J usage is TRBJ1-1, with TRBD1 as a possible D gene (6 bases). The CDR3 here is CASSVTGNTEAFF. The DNA for the CDR3 is TGTGCCAGTAGTGTGACAGGTAACACTGAAGCTTTCTTT.